In this sample, the clone carrying this T cell receptor (beta chain) turned up a few times. As yet, its antigen is unknown. The entry originates in a study of cytomegalovirus exposure and HLA in healthy donors. Findings and caveats of the study: The study recorded 150 to 200 TCR beta chains that were cytomegalovirus-associated.

The PCR contained 60 Vbeta and 13 Jbeta primers. The assay was immunoSEQ multiplex PCR, and TCRdb's table has in-frame clones only and misses some. The sample carries some 150,000 clones, about four fifths recorded once. Deletions cut 7 bases from V and 0 bases from J, with 9 bases between. Germline-derived CDR1 and CDR2 are MGHDK and SYGVNS. There are 13 residues in the CDR3. Sequencing input: PBMCs. The chain links TRBV25-1 to TRBJ1-1, with D uncertain. This TCR came from a young man in good health and CMV-seropositive. The CDR3 loop reads CASTRGMNTEAFF. DNA of the CDR3: TGTGCCAGCACCCGCGGTATGAACACTGAAGCTTTCTTT.